A selection of T cell receptor beta chains follows, all from one sample in a study of regulatory T cells in long-lasting Graves disease. TCRdb analysed the multiplex PCR reads with MiXCR anew, one entry per CDR3 protein. The data show over 450,000 distinct CDR3 sequences, more than 10% seen once. This sample also belongs to another study, concerning T cells in Graves' hyperthyroidism and ophthalmopathy.

Sequenced material: peripheral blood mononuclear cells (PBMCs), taken at new diagnosis, from a patient treated with antithyroid drugs. Receptor source: a woman younger than 45 with Graves disease. Each CDR3 is given with its conserved first and last residue.

TRBV19,15,CASSIRPGTGDGYTF
TRBV20-1,15,CSARVSSGSGNEQFF
TRBV19,12,CASSGQAAGYTF
TRBV27,14,CASSSLGLYNEQFF
TRBV24-1,14,CATGDPSGGDEQYF
TRBV19,16,CASSEHGTVSSYEQYF
TRBV18,16,CASSPPGLAPYNEQFF
TRBV2,15,CAIKGGDRNTDTQYF
TRBV2,17,CASFTSSNPIAYNEQFF
TRBV12-3/TRBV12-4,17,CASSPRLAGGYQETQYF
TRBV7-2,14,CASSSPWGANVLTF
TRBV5-5,16,CASSLELAGGRETQYF
TRBV6-1,15,CASRGGLAGKNEQFF
TRBV2,14,CASSTGYRDYEQYF
TRBV11-2,13,CASSLDPGREQFF
TRBV20-1,13,CSARQREAGELFF
TRBV6-1,17,CASRQRAGTGDTGELFF
TRBV6-2/TRBV6-3,13,CASSEAVGFAQYF
TRBV29-1,12,CSDRTGNTEAFF
TRBV12-3/TRBV12-4,15,CASSLELGGYNEQFF
TRBV7-2,12,CASSSPYYEQYF